The 23 T cell receptor beta chains reported below all come from one sample, sequenced in a study of identical twins. MiXCR, applied by TCRdb to the 5' RACE reads, yields one record per CDR3 protein. The table shows some 440,000 distinct CDR3 sequences, with around 24% occurring only once. The sample also formed part of further work on T cells expressing NK-cell markers.

Sequences were obtained from CD4+ T cells sorted from blood. These receptors were collected from a woman under 30 in good health.

The chain employs TRBV20-1 and TRBJ1-1; a weak D match, TRBD1 (6 bases). The germline CDR1 and CDR2 sequences are DFQATT and SNEGSKA (reference sequence). The CDR3 consists of 15 residues. V lost 8 bases and J 4 bases, leaving 23 bases between the germline ends. CDR3 sequence (DNA): TGCAGTACCAAGCCGGGACACGGGGCTTCCACTGAAGCTTTCTTT. Its protein is CSTKPGHGASTEAFF.

This clonotype was seen a handful of times. The V call is TRBV12-3 or TRBV12-4, the J call TRBJ2-3; D may be TRBD2 (5 bases). This CDR3 has 11 residues. V was clipped by 4 bases and J by 14 bases, with 13 bases between them. CDR3 sequence: CASSSLGPLYF. Written as DNA, the CDR3 is TGTGCCAGCAGTTCACTAGGCCCCCTGTATTTT.

The V gene is TRBV2, the J gene TRBJ2-3; TRBD2 matches at 10 bases. This CDR3 region has 14 residues. J was trimmed by 1 base and V by 9 bases; bases with no gene match: 4. Germline V gene sequence: CDR1 SNHLY, CDR2 FYNNEI. CDR3 sequence: CARASGGRTDTQYF. The CDR3, as DNA: TGTGCCAGGGCTAGCGGGGGCCGCACAGATACGCAGTATTTT. Together with reference TRBV2 and TRBJ2-3, the CDR3 gives the full variable domain: EPEVTQTPSHQVTQMGQEVILRCVPISNHLYFYWYRQILGQKVEFLVSFYNNEISEKSEIFDDQFSVERPDGSNFTLKIRSTKLEDSAMYFCARASGGRTDTQYFGPGTRLTVL.

This clonotype appeared a few times. The V gene is TRBV9, the J gene TRBJ1-1; D may be TRBD1 (5 bases). Trimming left V 6 bases short and J 1 base short, with 10 bases between. CDR3 length: 13 amino acids. In germline, CDR1 is SGDLS, CDR2 YYNGEE. CDR3 sequence (DNA): TGTGCCAGCACCAGGGACGGGAACACTGAAGCTTTCTTT. Amino acid sequence: CASTRDGNTEAFF.

The chain combines TRBV7-8 with TRBJ2-7; D is tentatively TRBD1 or TRBD2 (5 bases each). CDR1 and CDR2 (germline): SGHVS, FQNEAQ. V lost 6 bases and J 6 bases, leaving 21 bases between the germline ends. This CDR3 has 15 amino acids. CDR3 DNA sequence: TGTGCCAGCAGTTCTAGGACCGGGAATGGGGGCGAGCAGTACTTC. It is translated as CASSSRTGNGGEQYF.

In its sample, this clonotype was seen a few times. The CDR3 DNA reads as TGTGCCATCAGTAAAGCGGGACGTCCCTACGAGCAGTACTTC. This translates into CAISKAGRPYEQYF. The V call is TRBV10-3, the J call TRBJ2-7; 7 nucleotides match TRBD2. V was clipped by 5 bases and J by 2 bases; unmatched bases: 6. The CDR3 consists of 14 residues. CDR1 is ENHRY and CDR2 is SYGVKD in the germline V gene.

The V call is TRBV2, the J call TRBJ2-7; 8 bases are a match to TRBD1. The CDR3 is 14 residues long. The V gene end was trimmed by 6 bases and the J gene end by 2 bases; junction bases not matched to a gene: 6. Germline-derived CDR1 and CDR2 are SNHLY and FYNNEI. CDR3: CASRTGELAYEQYF. In nucleotides, the CDR3 is TGTGCCAGCAGGACAGGGGAGTTAGCCTACGAGCAGTACTTC.

The chain links TRBV7-9 to TRBJ1-1; no definite D call. The CDR3 length is 15 residues. Germline loops: CDR1 SEHNR, CDR2 FQNEAQ (reference sequence). Trimming left V 4 bases short and J 0 bases short, with 12 bases between. The CDR3 loop is CASSSWERLNTEAFF. CDR3 in DNA: TGTGCCAGCAGCTCTTGGGAGAGATTGAACACTGAAGCTTTCTTT.

This chain connects TRBV6-2 or TRBV6-3 to TRBJ1-5; a weak D match, TRBD1 (5 bases). Per germline, CDR1 MNHEY and CDR2 SVGEGT. This CDR3 comprises 14 residues. V was clipped by 7 bases and J by 0 bases, with 10 bases between them. The CDR3 here is CASNRGNSNQPQHF. CDR3 nucleotide sequence: TGTGCCAGCAATCGGGGGAATAGCAATCAGCCCCAGCATTTT.

This rearrangement joins TRBV7-6 to TRBJ2-5; D is unclear. This CDR3 comprises 14 residues. Per the germline V gene, CDR1 is SGHVS and CDR2 is FNYEAQ. The V gene lost 5 bases and the J gene lost 2 bases, with 12 bases spanning the gap. CDR3 amino acids: CASSAGGDQETQYF. Here the CDR3 DNA reads TGTGCCAGCAGCGCTGGCGGAGATCAAGAGACCCAGTACTTC.

The genes are TRBV20-1 and TRBJ2-1; TRBD1 might be the D (5 bases). The ends were cut back, 7 bases at V and 5 bases at J, with 15 bases in the middle. In germline, CDR1 is DFQATT, CDR2 SNEGSKA (reference sequence). This CDR3 is built from 13 residues. CDR3 protein: CSGGGFRDNEQFF. The CDR3 bases are TGCAGTGGGGGTGGTTTCAGGGACAATGAGCAGTTCTTC.

This clonotype was counted only a few times. The J gene is TRBJ2-7, the V gene TRBV10-3; D remains ambiguous. CDR1 and CDR2 from the germline V gene are ENHRY and SYGVKD. Trimming left V 4 bases short and J 10 bases short, with 14 bases between. This CDR3 contains 12 residues. The CDR3: CAISGIERSQYF. CDR3 in DNA: TGTGCCATCAGTGGGATCGAAAGGTCCCAGTACTTC.

The V and J genes are TRBV2 and TRBJ2-5, with D tentatively TRBD1 (5 bases). Germline V gene sequence: CDR1 SNHLY, CDR2 FYNNEI. The CDR3 has 12 residues. V lost 6 bases and J lost 5, with 10 bases in between. DNA of the CDR3: TGTGCCAGCAGGACAGACATGGAGACCCAGTACTTC. Encoded protein: CASRTDMETQYF.

The gene calls are TRBV11-3 and TRBJ1-2; D uncertain. The CDR3 runs to 13 residues. V gave up 5 bases and J gave up 3 bases, with 10 bases separating them. Germline V gene data show CDR1 as SGHNT and CDR2 as YENEEA. The CDR3 DNA reads as TGTGCCAGCAGCCCCGGGATCGACTATGGCTACACCTTC. This encodes CASSPGIDYGYTF.

This clonotype was observed a handful of times. A read error may produce the germline difference seen at one junction end. The chain joins TRBV6-6 to TRBJ2-7, with D perhaps given as TRBD1 or TRBD2 (5 bases each). The CDR3 totals 13 residues. CDR1 MNHNY and CDR2 SVGAGI come from the germline V gene (reference sequence). CDR3 nucleotide sequence: TGTGCCAGCACCTCACCTAACTTGGGGACCCGCATATTC. Residues: CASTSPNLGTRIF.

The chain recombines TRBV20-1 with TRBJ1-6; D unclear. The CDR3 loop spans 11 amino acids. Germline V gene data show CDR1 as DFQATT and CDR2 as SNEGSKA (reference sequence). Trimming cost V 2 bases and J 7 bases, with 3 bases left between them. The CDR3: CSARNNSPLHF. The CDR3 DNA reads TGCAGTGCTAGAAACAATTCACCCCTCCACTTT.

This clonotype was detected only a few times. The chain carries TRBV6-2 or TRBV6-3 and TRBJ1-1, with a possible D match to TRBD1 (6 bases). Trimming took off 6 bases at V and 5 bases at J, with 13 bases between the two ends. The CDR3 contains 13 residues. Germline values: CDR1 MNHEY, CDR2 SVGEGT. Here the CDR3 DNA reads TGTGCCAGCAGCGACAGGATGTGGACTGAAGCTTTCTTT. It translates to CASSDRMWTEAFF.

The CDR3: CASSFSAPITEQYF. The CDR3 DNA sequence: TGCGCCAGCAGCTTCAGCGCCCCTATAACCGAGCAGTACTTC. The chain has TRBV5-1 and TRBJ2-7; D is unclear. The germline V and J ends were trimmed by 2 bases and 6 bases, with 15 bases remaining between them. The CDR3 runs to 14 residues. Looked up from germline, CDR1 is SGHRS and CDR2 is YFSETQ.

This clonotype occurred many times. The chain recombines TRBV5-5 with TRBJ2-3, with D unclear. V lost 3 bases, J lost 4 bases, and 15 bases lay in between. Germline assignment: CDR1 SGHKS and CDR2 YYEKEE (reference sequence). CDR3 length: 15 residues. The CDR3, as DNA: TGTGCCAGCAGCTCCAGGCTCGACCGGGCAGATACGCAGTATTTT. Encoded protein: CASSSRLDRADTQYF.

This chain connects TRBV19 to TRBJ1-1; D gene ambiguous. Germline CDR1 and CDR2: LNHDA and SQIVND (reference sequence). The germline V and J ends were trimmed by 2 bases and 0 bases, with 10 bases remaining between them. The CDR3 has 15 amino acids. This CDR3 is CASSIRPILNTEAFF. The CDR3 DNA reads TGTGCCAGTAGTATAAGACCCATTCTGAACACTGAAGCTTTCTTT.

This clonotype has only a few counts. This chain uses TRBV6-1 with TRBJ2-7, with TRBD1 matching 7 bases. Germline CDR1 reads MNHNS; CDR2 reads SASEGT. The ends lost 7 bases at V and 5 bases at J; junction bases unmatched: 11. CDR3 length: 14 amino acids. The CDR3 region is CASTLGQRWDEQYF. DNA of the CDR3: TGTGCCAGCACCCTGGGACAGCGGTGGGACGAGCAGTACTTC.

This clonotype was observed a few times. This chain uses TRBV5-1 with TRBJ2-7; 10 positions match TRBD2. This CDR3 spans 17 amino acids. With V trimmed by 0 bases and J by 1 base, 7 bases remained unmatched. Per germline, CDR1 SGHRS and CDR2 YFSETQ. The CDR3 DNA sequence: TGCGCCAGCAGCTTGGTAGCGATAGCGGGAGGTTCCTACGAGCAGTACTTC. The encoded protein is CASSLVAIAGGSYEQYF.

The genes are TRBV29-1 and TRBJ2-1; TRBD2 matches at 9 bases. The CDR3 sequence is 14 residues long. Germline V gene sequence: CDR1 SQVTM, CDR2 ANQGSEA. V lost 5 bases, J lost 2 bases, and 4 bases stayed unmatched. CDR3 in DNA: TGCAGCGTTAGCGGGAGGACAGCCTACAATGAGCAGTTCTTC. Protein: CSVSGRTAYNEQFF.